The 10 T cell receptor beta chains below were found in one sample sequenced in a study of tumor-infiltrating lymphocytes in primary liver carcinoma. A constant-region primer primed TCR beta cDNA synthesis from 400 to 550 ng of total RNA. Three nested multiplex PCR rounds, a slightly modified ARM-PCR, produced the libraries for TCR beta. The study ran its first two PCR rounds for 9 to 10 cycles each, using TRBV1-TRBV30 forward primers and a C-beta reverse primer. A single record per CDR3 protein comes from TCRdb applying MiXCR to the multiplex PCR reads. The sample consists of roughly 120,000 distinct CDR3 sequences, 64% of them appearing once. Without any cell sorting, about 18-30 mg of bulk tissue yielded co-extracted RNA and DNA. Specimen: liver tumor tissue from sampling region 3. Subset defined: tumor region T3, left-lateral pole. The origin of the receptors is a woman aged 60-75 years with primary liver carcinoma and hepatitis B virus infection.

The sample holds one count of this clonotype. J is TRBJ2-3 and V is TRBV20-1; 12 bases agree with TRBD2. Germline lookup yields CDR1 DFQATT and CDR2 SNEGSKA (reference sequence). This CDR3 comprises 15 residues. V was clipped by 2 bases and J by 6 bases; unmatched bases: 6. CDR3: CSARSSGRVGDTQYF. The CDR3 nucleotides read TGCAGTGCTAGATCTAGCGGGAGGGTGGGTGATACGCAGTATTTT.

Concerning this clonotype itself: The DNA is left out, because the CDR3 cannot be placed on it with certainty; the CDR3 is given as TCRdb lists it. The chain carries TRBV11-2 and TRBJ2-7; whether TRBD1, the table's D call, matches the DNA was not checked. From germline, CDR1 is SGHAT and CDR2 FQNNGV. The CDR3 is 14 residues long, ends included. The CDR3 spells CDSSLVGIGIERYF.

Regarding this clonotype: Given the absence of the conserved phenylalanine or tryptophan at the CDR3 end, a read error is likely. The genes are TRBV28 and TRBJ1-5; no definite D call. Germline V gene sequence: CDR1 MDHEN, CDR2 SYDVKM. This CDR3 contains 15 residues. The V gene lost 8 bases and the J gene lost 7 bases, with 21 bases spanning the gap. CDR3 region: CASASGTGGYQPQHL. In nucleotides, the CDR3 is TGTGCCAGCGCATCAGGAACGGGCGGATACCAGCCCCAGCATTTG.

This clonotype occurred many times. The chain uses TRBV12-5 and TRBJ1-2, with 7 positions matching TRBD1. CDR3 length: 14 residues. Germline V CDR1 and CDR2: LGHNT, FRNRAP. V was pared by 9 bases and J by 2 bases, with 9 bases of the junction left unmatched. CDR3 DNA sequence: TGTGCTAGCGCGAGGGACAGCGCCAACTATGGCTACACCTTC. Amino acids: CASARDSANYGYTF.

A word on this clonotype: A clone one base away is much larger, so this may be a read error. The chain's CDR3 is CASSFPQTGMNTEVFF. In DNA, the CDR3 is TGTGCCAGCAGCTTCCCCCAAACAGGGATGAACACTGAAGTTTTCTTT. The J gene is TRBJ1-1, the V gene TRBV5-5; the D gene is possibly TRBD1 (6 bases). The CDR3 has 16 amino acids. In germline, CDR1 is SGHKS, CDR2 YYEKEE (reference sequence). Supplemented by reference TRBV5-5 and TRBJ1-1, the full variable domain reads DAGVTQSPTHLIKTRGQQVTLRCSPISGHKSVSWYQQVLGQGPQFIFQYYEKEERGRGNFPDRFSARQFPNYSSELNVNALLLGDSALYLCASSFPQTGMNTEVFFGQGTRLTVV.

Note on this clonotype: This sequence may be a read error, since a much larger clone differs from it by one base. The V and J genes are TRBV5-1 and TRBJ2-7; 9 positions match TRBD1. Germline CDR1 and CDR2: SGHRS and YFSETQ. The CDR3 runs 13 residues. This chain's CDR3 is CTSSSGTGIEQYF. CDR3 bases: TGCACCAGCAGCTCCGGGACAGGGATCGAGCAGTACTTC.

This clonotype was found many times. This chain uses TRBV7-8 with TRBJ2-7; no clear D. CDR1 and CDR2 (germline): SGHVS, FQNEAQ. V was shortened by 0 bases and J by 5 bases, with 2 bases between the two germline ends. The CDR3 has 11 amino acids. The CDR3 DNA sequence: TGTGCCAGCAGCTTAGCCCACGAGCAGTACTTC. Its translation: CASSLAHEQYF. The full variable domain, rest sourced from reference TRBV7-8 and TRBJ2-7, is GAGVSQSPRYKVAKRGQDVALRCDPISGHVSLFWYQQALGQGPEFLTYFQNEAQLDKSGLPSDRFFAERPEGSVSTLKIQRTQQEDSAVYLCASSLAHEQYFGPGTRLTVT.

This clonotype came up once. A clone one base away is much larger, so this may be a read error. The CDR3 loop reads CASSSLRDGEQYF. DNA for the CDR3: TGTGCCAGCAGCTCCCTGCGGGACGGGGAGCAGTACTTC. The chain uses TRBV7-9 and TRBJ2-7; D is possibly TRBD2 (6 bases). CDR1 SEHNR and CDR2 FQNEAQ come from the germline V gene (reference sequence). V gave up 4 bases and J gave up 7 bases, with 14 bases separating them. CDR3 length: 13 amino acids.

With regard to this clonotype: This may stem from a read error, because a much larger clone lies one nucleotide away. The CDR3 DNA sequence: TGTGCCAGCAGAAAACAGGGGACACTCCACAATGAGCAGTTCTTC. It yields the protein CASRKQGTLHNEQFF. The chain carries TRBV6-4 and TRBJ2-1, with 7 bases that match TRBD1. The V segment lost 6 bases and the J segment 5 bases; nucleotides outside the gene matches: 10. The CDR3 loop spans 15 amino acids. Germline lookup yields CDR1 MRHNA and CDR2 SNTAGT.

A note on this clonotype: The final CDR3 position lacks the conserved phenylalanine or tryptophan, pointing to a likely read error. The J gene is TRBJ2-5, the V gene TRBV10-3, with a weak D call TRBD2 (7 bases). V shed 3 bases and J shed 8 bases, with 19 bases lying between them. The CDR3 length is 15 residues. Germline values: CDR1 ENHRY, CDR2 SYGVKD. The CDR3 region has the DNA TGTGCCATCAGTGAAGCTGGGGGGGCCAGGCCAACCCAGTACTTA. Encoded protein: CAISEAGGARPTQYL.